Listed below are T cell receptor beta chains from one sample, sequenced in a study of T cell changes during pregnancy in multiple sclerosis. TCRdb's copy holds only in-frame clones and misses some; the assay was immunoSEQ multiplex PCR. This table has 100,000 or so clones, around 90% appearing once. The specimen comprised peripheral blood, sampled in the second trimester of pregnancy. These receptors originate from a female donor with multiple sclerosis, enrolled in a pregnancy study. CDR3s include the opening cysteine and the closing phenylalanine or tryptophan. The order of the fields is D gene, V gene, J gene, clone size, CDR3 protein, CDR3 DNA. D genes are given only for firm matches. Clone size, where shown, is once, few, many, or a class for clones that have expanded.

>.|TRBV11-1|TRBJ2-3|few
CASSFIRGTDTQYF
TGTGCCAGCAGTTTTATCCGAGGCACAGATACGCAGTATTTT
>TRBD2|TRBV2|TRBJ2-7|few
CASSGGRGVAGGLREQYF
TGTGCCAGCAGTGGGGGGAGAGGAGTAGCGGGAGGATTACGGGAGCAGTACTTC
>.|TRBV5-1|TRBJ2-2|.
CASSAYTGELFF
TGCGCCAGCAGCGCGTACACCGGGGAGCTGTTTTTT
>TRBD2|TRBV5-6|TRBJ2-7|.
CASTGGYEQYF
TGTGCCTCCACGGGGGGCTACGAGCAGTACTTC
>.|TRBV11-2|TRBJ2-2|.
CASSLPPPSTGELFF
TGTGCCAGCAGCCTTCCACCCCCTAGCACCGGGGAGCTGTTTTTT
>TRBD1|TRBV19|TRBJ2-7|.
CASSTLSGTGDGYEQYF
TGTGCCAGTAGTACGCTCTCAGGGACAGGGGACGGCTACGAGCAGTACTTC
>.|TRBV9|TRBJ2-7|once
CASSVAMGDEQYF
TGTGCCAGCAGCGTAGCAATGGGAGACGAGCAGTACTTC
>.|TRBV5-1|TRBJ2-1|.
CASSSLSGQHNEQFF
TGCGCCAGCAGCTCCCTTTCCGGACAGCACAATGAGCAGTTCTTC
>TRBD2|TRBV29-1|TRBJ2-1|.
CSVETSGRVYEQFF
TGCAGCGTGGAGACTAGCGGGAGGGTGTATGAGCAGTTCTTC
>.|TRBV7-9|TRBJ2-7|.
CASSLVGPYEQYF
TGTGCCAGCAGTCTAGTGGGGCCCTACGAGCAGTACTTC
>.|TRBV6-6|TRBJ1-1|once
CASTMTRDTEAFF
TGTGCCAGCACCATGACCAGGGACACTGAAGCTTTCTTT
>.|TRBV5-1|TRBJ1-2|few
CASSRDTSYGYTF
TGCGCCAGCAGCCGGGACACGAGCTATGGCTACACCTTC
>.|TRBV10-3|TRBJ1-2|.
CAISESPGYGYTF
TGTGCCATCAGTGAGTCCCCAGGGTATGGCTACACCTTC
>TRBD2|TRBV5-5|TRBJ2-7|.
CASSLEEREKNEQYF
TGTGCCAGCAGCTTGGAGGAGCGGGAGAAAAACGAGCAGTACTTC
>TRBD2|TRBV9|TRBJ2-1|.
CASSVGGSSGRARDEQFF
TGTGCCAGCAGCGTAGGGGGGTCTAGCGGGAGGGCAAGGGATGAGCAGTTCTTC
>TRBD1|TRBV6-5|TRBJ2-5|once
CASRIGQGVKTQYF
TGTGCCAGCAGGATAGGACAGGGTGTAAAGACCCAGTACTTC
>.|TRBV5-8|TRBJ1-1|.
CASSLEAGARGTEAFF
TGTGCCAGCAGCTTGGAGGCGGGGGCACGGGGTACTGAAGCTTTCTTT
>.|TRBV28|TRBJ2-3|.
CASSSPGRGADTQYF
TGTGCCAGCAGTTCCCCCGGGAGAGGAGCAGATACGCAGTATTTT
>TRBD1|TRBV9|TRBJ2-3|.
CASTRGGRGALFGLTDTQYF
TGTGCCAGCACACGAGGGGGCCGCGGAGCCCTCTTCGGCCTCACAGATACGCAGTATTTT
>TRBD1|TRBV4-3|TRBJ2-7|once
CASSQALLTGQPYEQYF
TGCGCCAGCAGCCAGGCCCTACTTACGGGACAGCCCTACGAGCAGTACTTC
>TRBD2|TRBV28|TRBJ2-2|.
CASRLAGGPHGELFF
TGTGCCAGCAGACTAGCGGGAGGGCCTCACGGGGAGCTGTTTTTT
>TRBD1|TRBV6-5|TRBJ2-7|.
CASSYGTGYEQYF
TGTGCCAGCAGTTACGGGACAGGCTACGAGCAGTACTTC
>.|TRBV6-1|TRBJ2-7|.
CASSEAGRSYEQYF
TGTGCCAGCAGTGAAGCTGGTAGATCCTACGAGCAGTACTTC
>.|TRBV4-3|TRBJ2-7|.
CASSQESSTGQYF
TGCGCCAGCAGCCAAGAAAGTTCGACAGGGCAGTACTTC
>TRBD1|TRBV10-1|TRBJ1-4|.
CASATDRVNEKLFF
TGCGCCAGCGCCACGGACAGGGTGAATGAAAAACTGTTTTTT
>.|TRBV11-2|TRBJ1-2|.
CASSPGSDYGYTF
TGTGCCAGCAGCCCCGGGTCAGACTATGGCTACACCTTC
>TRBD2|TRBV19|TRBJ2-1|.
CASSITSGRGNEQFF
TGTGCCAGTAGTATTACTAGCGGGAGAGGCAATGAGCAGTTCTTC
>.|TRBV2|TRBJ2-2|.
CASSDPRGTYTGELFF
TGTGCCAGCAGTGACCCCAGGGGCACCTACACCGGGGAGCTGTTTTTT
>.|TRBV7-8|TRBJ2-1|.
CASSLRSGGYNEQFF
TGTGCCAGCAGCCTCCGCAGCGGAGGATACAATGAGCAGTTCTTC
>.|TRBV27|TRBJ2-2|once
CASSPRYRLAANTGELFF
TGTGCCAGCAGTCCGCGTTACCGGTTAGCGGCGAACACCGGGGAGCTGTTTTTT
>.|TRBV7-8|TRBJ2-1|.
CASSLRGLPNPLVPQYNEQFF
TGTGCCAGCAGCTTAAGGGGACTTCCCAACCCGTTGGTTCCTCAATACAATGAGCAGTTCTTC
>TRBD2|TRBV15|TRBJ2-3|.
CATSRDGGLAGSTDTQYF
TGTGCCACCAGCAGAGATGGAGGACTAGCGGGAAGCACAGATACGCAGTATTTT
>.|TRBV5-4|TRBJ2-5|.
CASSLGLVGDETQYF
TGTGCCAGCAGCTTGGGTCTAGTCGGTGATGAGACCCAGTACTTC
>TRBD2|TRBV19|TRBJ2-3|.
CASKPGTRGTDTQYF
TGTGCCAGTAAGCCCGGGACTAGGGGCACAGATACGCAGTATTTT
>TRBD1|TRBV12-5|TRBJ2-1|.
CASGPDRGNEQFF
TGTGCTAGTGGTCCCGACAGGGGAAATGAGCAGTTCTTC
>TRBD1|TRBV2|TRBJ1-2|many
CARTGGPNYGYTF
TGTGCCAGGACAGGGGGCCCTAACTATGGCTACACCTTC
>TRBD2|TRBV6-1|TRBJ2-3|.
CASSATSGRPGDTQYF
TGTGCCAGCAGTGCTACTAGCGGGAGACCGGGAGATACGCAGTATTTT
>TRBD2|TRBV4-1|TRBJ2-1|.
CASSTRTSGEEQFF
TGCGCCAGCAGCACCCGGACTAGCGGAGAAGAGCAGTTCTTC
>TRBD2|TRBV7-2|TRBJ2-7|.
CASSLDFLAGPYEQYF
TGTGCCAGCAGCTTAGATTTCCTAGCGGGACCCTACGAGCAGTACTTC
>TRBD2|TRBV4-1|TRBJ2-1|.
CASSQGGGTSGNWAYNEQFF
TGCGCCAGCAGCCAAGGGGGGGGGACTAGCGGGAATTGGGCCTACAATGAGCAGTTCTTC
>.|TRBV28|TRBJ2-5|.
CASAGEGLETQYF
TGTGCCAGCGCAGGGGAAGGACTGGAGACCCAGTACTTC
>.|TRBV4-1|TRBJ2-3|once
CASSQESQGGTQYF
TGCGCCAGCAGCCAAGAGAGTCAGGGCGGTACGCAGTATTTT
>TRBD1|TRBV6-1|TRBJ1-3|.
CASRGQGENTIYF
TGTGCCAGCAGGGGACAGGGTGAAAACACCATATATTTT
>.|TRBV29-1|TRBJ2-5|.
CSVGPGSSETQYF
TGCAGCGTTGGCCCGGGTTCCTCGGAGACCCAGTACTTC
>TRBD2|TRBV28|TRBJ2-3|.
CASGYQSGSITDTQYF
TGTGCCAGCGGGTACCAAAGCGGGAGTATCACAGATACGCAGTATTTT
>.|TRBV6-6|TRBJ1-2|.
CASSPYAQGPPYGYTF
TGTGCCAGCAGCCCTTACGCTCAGGGTCCCCCCTATGGCTACACCTTC
>TRBD1|TRBV6-6|TRBJ1-5|.
CASRRDRPRQPQHF
TGTGCCAGCCGCCGGGACAGGCCTCGGCAGCCCCAGCATTTT
>.|TRBV7-6|TRBJ2-7|.
CASSHRSYEQYF
TGTGCCAGCAGCCACCGGTCCTACGAGCAGTACTTC
>.|TRBV7-9|TRBJ1-1|.
CASSLAGGATEAFF
TGTGCCAGCAGCTTAGCTGGGGGCGCTACTGAAGCTTTCTTT